These 9 T cell receptor beta chains came from one sample sequenced in a study of blood T cells in healthy people across ages. A second PCR of 7 to 11 cycles used a sample-barcoded 5' primer and a J-beta primer mix. Using its own MiXCR run on the 5' RACE reads, TCRdb lists one record per CDR3 protein. Seen here are some 880,000 distinct CDR3 sequences, around 36% observed once, and the top ten hold under 15%. The specimen sequenced was blood. The receptors were sampled from a man aged 18 to 29 in good health.

The rearrangement links TRBV5-1 to TRBJ2-4; perhaps D is TRBD1 or TRBD2 (6 bases each). Gene TRBJ2-5 matches the end of the DNA better, so the J call may be wrong. Germline V gives CDR1 SGHRS, CDR2 YFSETQ. The CDR3 totals 15 residues. This chain's CDR3 is CASSLDPGAEETQYF. In DNA form, the CDR3 reads TGCGCCAGCAGCTTGGACCCGGGGGCGGAGGAGACCCAGTACTTC.

CDR3 nucleotides: TGCAGCGTTGCTAGGGGGGTAAACAATGAGCAGTTCTTC. This gives the protein CSVARGVNNEQFF. The V and J genes are TRBV29-1 and TRBJ2-1; D possibly uses TRBD1 or TRBD2 (6 bases each). Per the germline V gene, CDR1 is SQVTM and CDR2 is ANQGSEA. Trimming removed 4 bases at V and 5 bases at J, with 12 bases between. This CDR3 spans 13 amino acids.

This clonotype came up many times. This rearrangement joins TRBV6-1 to TRBJ2-5; D is uncertain. The CDR3 covers 15 residues. Looked up from germline, CDR1 is MNHNS and CDR2 is SASEGT. Trimming removed 3 bases from V and 1 base from J, with 12 bases in between. CDR3 sequence: CASSDWAGSQETQYF. The CDR3 DNA sequence: TGTGCCAGCAGTGATTGGGCAGGTTCCCAAGAGACCCAGTACTTC.

The V and J genes are TRBV7-9 and TRBJ2-5, with D unresolved. The DNA end favors TRBJ2-7, so the J call may be wrong. This CDR3 is built from 15 residues. Germline V CDR1 and CDR2: SEHNR, FQNEAQ (reference sequence). The CDR3, as DNA: TGTGCCAGCAGCCCCTGGACGGAAGCAATCTACGAGCAGTACTTC. Translation gives CASSPWTEAIYEQYF.

This clonotype appeared a few times. The chain is built from TRBV4-3 and TRBJ1-2; unclear D gene. The V gene lost 3 bases and the J gene lost 2 bases, with 13 bases spanning the gap. The CDR3 is made up of 15 amino acids. From germline, CDR1 is LGHNA and CDR2 YSLEER. The CDR3 spells CASSQVLQQNYGYTF. The CDR3 bases are TGCGCCAGCAGCCAGGTGTTACAGCAGAACTATGGCTACACCTTC.

The genes are TRBV12-3 or TRBV12-4 and TRBJ1-1; D gene uncertain. The CDR3 consists of 13 residues. V was pared by 2 bases and J by 6 bases, with 10 bases between. CDR3 bases: TGTGCCAGCAGTTTACTGTCGGCAGCTGAAGCTTTCTTT. It yields the protein CASSLLSAAEAFF.

This clonotype was counted once. This may come from a read error, since a much larger clone is one base off. This chain links TRBV20-1 with TRBJ1-5; no firm D call. Germline CDR1 DFQATT, CDR2 SNEGSKA (reference sequence). The length of the CDR3 is 13 residues. V lost 1 base, J lost 9 bases, and 13 bases lay in between. The DNA for the CDR3 is TGCAGTGCTAGAGCCCGCGGCCATCGGCCCCAGCATTTT. Translating gives CSARARGHRPQHF.

This clonotype was picked up a small number of times. This sequence joins TRBV6-5 and TRBJ2-3; 7 nucleotides line up with TRBD1. The CDR3 contains 13 residues. V lost 5 bases and J lost 9; bases outside the gene matches: 8. CDR1 is MNHEY, CDR2 SVGAGI, per germline. CDR3 DNA sequence: TGTGCCAGCAGTCGCTCTCGGACAGGAACGCAGTATTTT. Translated, it gives CASSRSRTGTQYF.

This clonotype was counted ten times or more. This sequence joins TRBV6-5 and TRBJ1-2; TRBD1 might be the D (5 bases). The CDR3 covers 15 residues. Trimming took 0 bases from V and 1 from J, leaving 9 bases between them. The germline gives CDR1 MNHEY, CDR2 SVGAGI. This CDR3 is CASSYSGQGNYGYTF. The CDR3 DNA follows: TGTGCCAGCAGTTACTCGGGCCAGGGTAACTATGGCTACACCTTC.